Listed below are T cell receptor beta chains from one sample, sequenced in a study of blood T cell repertoires in COVID-19. Here immunoSEQ multiplex PCR was the method, and the copy in TCRdb shows in-frame clones only, minus some. Of over 450,000 clones listed, nearly 90% are singletons. What was sequenced was peripheral blood. The receptors were sampled from a man aged 18-30 years with COVID-19, enrolled during active disease. The CDR3 runs from the conserved cysteine through the conserved F or W. Each record gives: D gene, V gene, CDR3 length, J gene, clone size, CDR3 protein, CDR3 DNA. The D gene is left open where the match is weak. Part of the rows lack a size; the others show once, few, many or a class for expanded clones.

d_gene: TRBD1
v_gene: TRBV2
len: 14
j_gene: TRBJ1-3
abundance: -
CDR3aa: CASRNTGGGNTIYF
CDR3nt: TGTGCCAGCAGGAACACAGGGGGCGGAAACACCATATATTTT

d_gene: TRBD2
v_gene: TRBV24-1
len: 14
j_gene: TRBJ2-5
abundance: -
CDR3aa: CATSDPGGQETQYF
CDR3nt: TGTGCCACCAGTGATCCGGGGGGACAAGAGACCCAGTACTTC

d_gene: -
v_gene: TRBV6-5
len: 14
j_gene: TRBJ1-5
abundance: -
CDR3aa: CASSPTVSNQPQHF
CDR3nt: TGTGCCAGCAGCCCGACAGTAAGCAATCAGCCCCAGCATTTT

d_gene: -
v_gene: TRBV5-4
len: 11
j_gene: TRBJ2-1
abundance: -
CDR3aa: CASSLEREQFF
CDR3nt: TGTGCCAGCAGCTTGGAGCGCGAGCAGTTCTTC

d_gene: TRBD1
v_gene: TRBV15
len: 15
j_gene: TRBJ1-3
abundance: -
CDR3aa: CATSRADREFNTIYF
CDR3nt: TGTGCCACCAGCAGAGCTGACAGGGAATTTAACACCATATATTTT

d_gene: TRBD1
v_gene: TRBV9
len: 15
j_gene: TRBJ2-3
abundance: -
CDR3aa: CASSATGVGTDTQYF
CDR3nt: TGTGCCAGCAGCGCTACAGGGGTAGGCACAGATACGCAGTATTTT

d_gene: -
v_gene: TRBV7-9
len: 17
j_gene: TRBJ2-1
abundance: -
CDR3aa: CASSLALATSSYNEQFF
CDR3nt: TGTGCCAGCAGCTTAGCGTTGGCGACTAGCTCCTACAATGAGCAGTTCTTC

d_gene: TRBD1
v_gene: TRBV12-3/TRBV12-4
len: 11
j_gene: TRBJ2-1
abundance: -
CDR3aa: CASSLGDSQFF
CDR3nt: TGTGCCAGCAGTTTAGGGGACAGTCAGTTCTTC

d_gene: -
v_gene: TRBV18
len: 14
j_gene: TRBJ2-7
abundance: once
CDR3aa: CASSSPTGFYEQYF
CDR3nt: TGTGCCAGCTCATCGCCGACAGGATTCTACGAGCAGTACTTC

d_gene: -
v_gene: TRBV19
len: 13
j_gene: TRBJ1-5
abundance: -
CDR3aa: CASKSTWSQPQHF
CDR3nt: TGTGCCAGTAAGAGCACGTGGTCCCAGCCCCAGCATTTT

d_gene: -
v_gene: TRBV19
len: 17
j_gene: TRBJ2-2
abundance: -
CDR3aa: CASSIDVRERQTGELFF
CDR3nt: TGTGCCAGTAGTATAGATGTAAGGGAGAGGCAGACCGGGGAGCTGTTTTTT

d_gene: -
v_gene: TRBV9
len: 14
j_gene: TRBJ1-1
abundance: -
CDR3aa: CASSPSTVNTEAFF
CDR3nt: TGTGCCAGCAGCCCCTCGACAGTGAACACTGAAGCTTTCTTT

d_gene: TRBD1
v_gene: TRBV18
len: 18
j_gene: TRBJ1-4
abundance: -
CDR3aa: CASSPPSRTGGLLEKLFF
CDR3nt: TGTGCCAGCTCACCACCGAGTCGAACAGGGGGCTTGTTGGAAAAACTGTTTTTT

d_gene: -
v_gene: TRBV2
len: 11
j_gene: TRBJ2-1
abundance: -
CDR3aa: CASSTTEEQFF
CDR3nt: TGTGCCAGCTCTACCACAGAGGAGCAGTTCTTC

d_gene: TRBD1
v_gene: TRBV7-6
len: 15
j_gene: TRBJ1-5
abundance: -
CDR3aa: CASSPGQGSNQPQHF
CDR3nt: TGTGCCAGCAGCCCGGGACAGGGTAGCAATCAGCCCCAGCATTTT

d_gene: -
v_gene: TRBV10-1
len: 13
j_gene: TRBJ1-2
abundance: -
CDR3aa: CASSVDMDYGYTF
CDR3nt: TGCGCCAGCAGTGTGGACATGGACTATGGCTACACCTTC

d_gene: TRBD2
v_gene: TRBV2
len: 16
j_gene: TRBJ2-3
abundance: once
CDR3aa: CASSTRGSGNTDTQYF
CDR3nt: TGTGCCAGCAGTACCCGGGGTAGCGGGAACACAGATACGCAGTATTTT

d_gene: -
v_gene: TRBV5-4
len: 15
j_gene: TRBJ2-7
abundance: -
CDR3aa: CASAPNRDNSYEQYF
CDR3nt: TGTGCCAGCGCCCCGAATAGAGACAACTCCTACGAGCAGTACTTC

d_gene: -
v_gene: TRBV2
len: 15
j_gene: TRBJ1-5
abundance: -
CDR3aa: CASRPRDTSNQPQHF
CDR3nt: TGTGCCAGCAGACCAAGGGACACGAGCAATCAGCCCCAGCATTTT

d_gene: -
v_gene: TRBV19
len: 13
j_gene: TRBJ2-7
abundance: -
CDR3aa: CASKARGSYEQYF
CDR3nt: TGTGCCAGTAAGGCCAGGGGCTCCTACGAGCAGTACTTC

d_gene: TRBD1
v_gene: TRBV5-4
len: 16
j_gene: TRBJ1-1
abundance: -
CDR3aa: CASSWDPTGVETEAFF
CDR3nt: TGTGCCAGCAGCTGGGACCCTACAGGGGTGGAAACTGAAGCTTTCTTT

d_gene: -
v_gene: TRBV12-3/TRBV12-4
len: 11
j_gene: TRBJ1-2
abundance: -
CDR3aa: CASSRGYGYTF
CDR3nt: TGTGCCAGCAGTAGGGGCTATGGCTACACCTTC

d_gene: -
v_gene: TRBV5-5
len: 14
j_gene: TRBJ1-4
abundance: once
CDR3aa: CASSLIQDNEKLFF
CDR3nt: TGTGCCAGCAGCTTGATCCAGGATAATGAAAAACTGTTTTTT

d_gene: -
v_gene: TRBV18
len: 14
j_gene: TRBJ2-3
abundance: once
CDR3aa: CASSPPTVADTQYF
CDR3nt: TGTGCCAGCTCACCACCCACGGTGGCAGATACGCAGTATTTT

d_gene: -
v_gene: TRBV20-1
len: 15
j_gene: TRBJ2-1
abundance: once
CDR3aa: CSASTVLASYNEQFF
CDR3nt: TGCAGTGCTAGTACTGTCCTAGCGAGCTACAATGAGCAGTTCTTC

d_gene: -
v_gene: TRBV4-1
len: 14
j_gene: TRBJ2-2
abundance: -
CDR3aa: CASSQGENTGELFF
CDR3nt: TGCGCCAGCAGCCAAGGAGAGAACACCGGGGAGCTGTTTTTT

d_gene: -
v_gene: TRBV25-1
len: 11
j_gene: TRBJ1-1
abundance: -
CDR3aa: CASSGQLVAFF
CDR3nt: TGTGCCAGCAGTGGACAATTGGTAGCTTTCTTT

d_gene: TRBD1
v_gene: TRBV5-1
len: 14
j_gene: TRBJ2-2
abundance: -
CDR3aa: CASSTGTVTGELFF
CDR3nt: TGCGCCAGCAGCACCGGGACAGTTACCGGGGAGCTGTTTTTT

d_gene: -
v_gene: TRBV6-1
len: 18
j_gene: TRBJ2-1
abundance: -
CDR3aa: CASSEGGYRTYSYNEQFF
CDR3nt: TGTGCCAGCAGTGAGGGGGGATATCGGACCTACTCCTACAATGAGCAGTTCTTC

d_gene: TRBD2
v_gene: TRBV9
len: 14
j_gene: TRBJ2-3
abundance: -
CDR3aa: CASTGGGSTDTQYF
CDR3nt: TGTGCCAGCACAGGCGGGGGGAGCACAGATACGCAGTATTTT

d_gene: -
v_gene: TRBV2
len: 14
j_gene: TRBJ2-3
abundance: -
CDR3aa: CASVRELRADTQYF
CDR3nt: TGTGCCAGCGTGAGGGAGCTGAGGGCAGATACGCAGTATTTT

d_gene: -
v_gene: TRBV19
len: 13
j_gene: TRBJ1-2
abundance: -
CDR3aa: CASTRGGIYGYTF
CDR3nt: TGTGCCAGTACCAGGGGCGGCATCTATGGCTACACCTTC

d_gene: TRBD2
v_gene: TRBV15
len: 18
j_gene: TRBJ2-3
abundance: -
CDR3aa: CATSRDLRAGVSTDTQYF
CDR3nt: TGTGCCACCAGCAGAGATCTTCGAGCGGGAGTGTCGACAGATACGCAGTATTTT